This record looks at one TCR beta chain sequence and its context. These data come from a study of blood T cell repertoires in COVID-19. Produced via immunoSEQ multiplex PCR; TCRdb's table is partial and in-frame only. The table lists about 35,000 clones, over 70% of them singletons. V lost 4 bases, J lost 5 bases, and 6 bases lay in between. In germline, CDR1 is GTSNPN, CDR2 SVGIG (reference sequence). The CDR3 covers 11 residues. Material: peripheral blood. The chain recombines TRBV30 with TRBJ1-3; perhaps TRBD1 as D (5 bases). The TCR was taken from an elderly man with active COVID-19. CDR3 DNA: TGTGCCTGGACAGGGAGAAACACCATATATTTT. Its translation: CAWTGRNTIYF.